This TCR beta chain was sequenced during a study of blood T cells in healthy people across ages. Germline CDR1 and CDR2: SEHNR and FQNEAQ (reference sequence). The ends were cut back, 3 bases at V and 7 bases at J, with 19 bases in the middle. This CDR3 comprises 15 residues. Comments on this clonotype: Its antigen is unknown.

Findings and limits, study-wide: Changes seen in expanded clonotypes were possibly confounded by donor CMV status left unknown. Observed TCR beta diversity per million T cells went down as age went up. This fall followed a roughly linear course with age.

For the second PCR, which ran for about 6 to 12 cycles, a sample-barcoded 5' primer and a J-beta primer mix were used. TCRdb re-analysed the 5' RACE reads in MiXCR, keeping a single row per CDR3 protein. The sample includes approximately 1,700,000 distinct CDR3 sequences, about 39% of them seen just once. The TCR sequence derives from a human donor in good health. The V call is TRBV7-9, the J call TRBJ2-7, with a possible D match to TRBD2 (5 bases). The specimen was blood. The CDR3 here is CASSLTTGLRWEQYF. In DNA, the CDR3 is TGTGCCAGCAGCTTGACTACGGGCCTTCGATGGGAGCAGTACTTC.